This TCR beta chain was retrieved from a study of shared clonotypes between healthy human individuals. Findings and caveats of the study: Few donors restricted represented genetic and exposure-history diversity. Generation probabilities were higher for clonotypes shared across all four sorted-subset donors than for unshared ones.

The authors split each subset's genomic DNA evenly across several immunoSEQ plates. Clones were read by immunoSEQ multiplex PCR, and TCRdb kept only the in-frame ones, dropping some. Of roughly 1,500,000 clones in the sample, around 98.5% were seen once. Germline lookup yields CDR1 SQVTM and CDR2 ANQGSEA. Trimming removed 4 bases from V and 3 bases from J, with 19 bases in between. This CDR3 is built from 15 residues. Researchers partitioned CD4+ cells into CD45RA+ naive and CD45RA-negative memory subsets. Note on this clone: Its antigen remains unknown.

J is TRBJ2-7 and V is TRBV29-1; maybe TRBD1 (5 bases). The sample consisted of naive CD4+ T cells sorted from blood. Subset given: CD45RA+ positively selected. This clonotype was obtained from a man aged 30 to 45 in good health. Written as DNA, the CDR3 is TGCAGCGTTGTCAGTGGGGCGGCTATAAACTACGAGCAGTACTTC. This sequence encodes CSVVSGAAINYEQYF.